This is a list of T cell receptor beta chains from one sample in a study of blood T cell repertoires in COVID-19. Assay used: immunoSEQ multiplex PCR; TCRdb lists only in-frame clones, some missing. The table includes around 140,000 clones, about 87% detected once. Sequencing was performed on peripheral blood. The origin of the receptors is a human donor with COVID-19, enrolled during active disease. The donor label of this sample is uncertain. Both conserved end residues are part of each CDR3. Each record gives: D gene, clone size, CDR3 length, V gene, J gene, CDR3 DNA, CDR3 protein. D genes are given only for firm matches. The size entry is marked missing in some rows and otherwise reads once, few, many or a size class.

d_gene: TRBD1; abundance: NA; len: 14; v_gene: TRBV2; j_gene: TRBJ1-2; CDR3nt: TGTGCCAGCAAAAAGGGACAGACCTCTTATGGCTACACCTTC; CDR3aa: CASKKGQTSYGYTF
d_gene: NA; abundance: NA; len: 13; v_gene: TRBV28; j_gene: TRBJ2-7; CDR3nt: TGTGCCAGCAGTCTGCTAGCCCCCTACGAGCAGTACTTC; CDR3aa: CASSLLAPYEQYF
d_gene: NA; abundance: NA; len: 14; v_gene: TRBV6-2/TRBV6-3; j_gene: TRBJ1-1; CDR3nt: TGTGCCAGCTGTTCAGCCAGGGGAAGGACTGAAGCTTTCTTT; CDR3aa: CASCSARGRTEAFF
d_gene: NA; abundance: NA; len: 15; v_gene: TRBV4-1; j_gene: TRBJ1-5; CDR3nt: TGCGCCAGCAGCCAAGATGACAGCCAGTATCAGCCCCAGCATTTT; CDR3aa: CASSQDDSQYQPQHF
d_gene: NA; abundance: NA; len: 15; v_gene: TRBV5-1; j_gene: TRBJ1-3; CDR3nt: TGCGCCAGCAGAGACGACAGGACCTCTGGAAACACCATATATTTT; CDR3aa: CASRDDRTSGNTIYF
d_gene: NA; abundance: NA; len: 13; v_gene: TRBV12-3/TRBV12-4; j_gene: TRBJ2-5; CDR3nt: TGTGCCAGCAGTTTCCGAAGAGGAGAGACCCAGTACTTC; CDR3aa: CASSFRRGETQYF
d_gene: NA; abundance: NA; len: 12; v_gene: TRBV9; j_gene: TRBJ2-7; CDR3nt: TGTGCCAGCAGCGTTCAGGCGGGGGAGCAGTACTTC; CDR3aa: CASSVQAGEQYF
d_gene: TRBD2; abundance: NA; len: 18; v_gene: TRBV25-1; j_gene: TRBJ2-3; CDR3nt: TGTGCCAGCAGTGAAGGAATAGCGGGGTGGGGAAATACAGATACGCAGTATTTT; CDR3aa: CASSEGIAGWGNTDTQYF
d_gene: NA; abundance: NA; len: 14; v_gene: TRBV5-1; j_gene: TRBJ1-1; CDR3nt: TGCGCCAGCAGCTTGTCTACGGGGGGAACTGAAGCTTTCTTT; CDR3aa: CASSLSTGGTEAFF
d_gene: TRBD2; abundance: NA; len: 13; v_gene: TRBV30; j_gene: TRBJ2-7; CDR3nt: TGTGCCTGGACTTTGGTAGCGGGAGCGGAGCAGTACTTC; CDR3aa: CAWTLVAGAEQYF
d_gene: NA; abundance: NA; len: 19; v_gene: TRBV12-2; j_gene: TRBJ1-1; CDR3nt: TGTGCAAGTCGCCCCTTGGGGCCGCCGACAGGGGTGGGGAACACTGAAGCTTTCTTT; CDR3aa: CASRPLGPPTGVGNTEAFF
d_gene: TRBD2; abundance: NA; len: 17; v_gene: TRBV18; j_gene: TRBJ2-7; CDR3nt: TGTGCCAGCTCACTCACACCGGGACTAGTCCCAGACTACGAGCAGTACTTC; CDR3aa: CASSLTPGLVPDYEQYF
d_gene: TRBD1; abundance: NA; len: 13; v_gene: TRBV7-2; j_gene: TRBJ1-5; CDR3nt: TGTGCCAGCAGCTTAACCGGACTGGGACAGGCGCATTTT; CDR3aa: CASSLTGLGQAHF
d_gene: NA; abundance: NA; len: 12; v_gene: TRBV10-2; j_gene: TRBJ1-1; CDR3nt: TGCGCCAGCAGTGAGATTGGGGGCGAAGCTTTCTTT; CDR3aa: CASSEIGGEAFF
d_gene: TRBD1; abundance: NA; len: 16; v_gene: TRBV3-1/TRBV3-2; j_gene: TRBJ2-5; CDR3nt: TGTGCCAGCAGCCAACCCCTACAGGGGCCCCAAGAGACCCAGTACTTC; CDR3aa: CASSQPLQGPQETQYF
d_gene: TRBD1; abundance: many; len: 14; v_gene: TRBV10-3; j_gene: TRBJ2-7; CDR3nt: TGTGCCATCGAACCGGGACAGGGGACCAACGAGCAGTACTTC; CDR3aa: CAIEPGQGTNEQYF
d_gene: TRBD1; abundance: few; len: 14; v_gene: TRBV2; j_gene: TRBJ2-5; CDR3nt: TGTGCCAGCAGTCTAACAGGGGGCGGCGAGACCCAGTACTTC; CDR3aa: CASSLTGGGETQYF
d_gene: NA; abundance: NA; len: 13; v_gene: TRBV6-5; j_gene: TRBJ1-2; CDR3nt: TGTGCCAGCAGGGACAGCTTTAACTATGGCTACACCTTC; CDR3aa: CASRDSFNYGYTF
d_gene: NA; abundance: NA; len: 14; v_gene: TRBV2; j_gene: TRBJ2-3; CDR3nt: TGTGCCAGCGTCAAGCGGGCCCTCACAGATACGCAGTATTTT; CDR3aa: CASVKRALTDTQYF
d_gene: NA; abundance: NA; len: 14; v_gene: TRBV24-1; j_gene: TRBJ2-3; CDR3nt: TGTGCCACCAGTGATTTGCCAGGCACAGATACGCAGTATTTT; CDR3aa: CATSDLPGTDTQYF